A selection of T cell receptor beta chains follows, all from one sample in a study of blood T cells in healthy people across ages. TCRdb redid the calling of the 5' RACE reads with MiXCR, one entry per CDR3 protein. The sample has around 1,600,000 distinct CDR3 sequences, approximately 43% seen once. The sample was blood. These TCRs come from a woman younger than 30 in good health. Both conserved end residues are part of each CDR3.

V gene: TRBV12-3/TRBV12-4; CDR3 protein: CASSSPAGYGRNQPQHF
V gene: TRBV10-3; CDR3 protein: CAISDGTSVETQYF
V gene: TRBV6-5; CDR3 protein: CPRYTGGYTGELFF
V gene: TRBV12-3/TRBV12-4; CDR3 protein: CASSLRQGWEKLFF
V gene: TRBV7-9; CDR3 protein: CASSLSVEPTGGTDTQYF
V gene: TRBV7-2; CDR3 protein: CASSPNLNIQYF
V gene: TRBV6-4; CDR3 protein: CASSAKTTDTQYF
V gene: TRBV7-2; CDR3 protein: CASSPETGEEQYF
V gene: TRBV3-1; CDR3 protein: CASSQDDAGWEKLFF
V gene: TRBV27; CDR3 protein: CASSPREYPYNEQYF
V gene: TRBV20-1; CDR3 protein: CSAPQTGTGYGYTF
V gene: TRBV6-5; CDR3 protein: CASNWDRGNTGELFF
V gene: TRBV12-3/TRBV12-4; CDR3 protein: CASNMYRGGSYNEQFF
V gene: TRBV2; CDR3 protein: CASDVGANEQFF
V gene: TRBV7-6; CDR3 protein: CASSLERGELFFETQYF
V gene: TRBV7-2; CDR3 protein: CASSLKGGNGYGYTF
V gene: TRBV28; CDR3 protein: CASSSTGSTNEKLFF
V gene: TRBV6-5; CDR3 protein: CASTAEGHEQYF
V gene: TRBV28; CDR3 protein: CASSWTSGTYEQYF
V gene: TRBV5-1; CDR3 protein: CASSQTRISDTQYF
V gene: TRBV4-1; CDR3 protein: CASSQWIDRNYGYTF
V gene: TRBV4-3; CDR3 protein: CASSHAGTDVRYTF
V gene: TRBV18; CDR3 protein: CASSPNLQGGTEAFF
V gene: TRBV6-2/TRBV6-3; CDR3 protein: CTSSYLGTSGDTQYF
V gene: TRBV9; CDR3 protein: CASSVAQRASSYNEQYF
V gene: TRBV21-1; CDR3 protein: CASRKNGHPNPYGEQYF
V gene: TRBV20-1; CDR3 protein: CSAPIQGINNEQFF
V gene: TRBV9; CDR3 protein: CASSPQPDTQYF
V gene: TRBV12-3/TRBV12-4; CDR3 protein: CASSLHRSQPQHF
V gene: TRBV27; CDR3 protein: CASRATVSSNYGYTF
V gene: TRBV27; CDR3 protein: CASSLSASGNTDTQYF
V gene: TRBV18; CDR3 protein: CASSPFGGKWTQYF
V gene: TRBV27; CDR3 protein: CASKGLDPEQFF
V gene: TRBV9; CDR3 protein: CASRGQSSDTQYF
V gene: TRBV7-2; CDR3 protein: CASGQGPSGNTIYF
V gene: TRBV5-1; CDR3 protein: CASSLDRATNEQYF
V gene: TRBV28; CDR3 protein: CAIQNRGVSDTQYF
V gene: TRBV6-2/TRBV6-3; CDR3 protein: CASNSLLGRTSGEYEQFF
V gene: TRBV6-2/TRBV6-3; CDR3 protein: CASTRLKDTEAFF
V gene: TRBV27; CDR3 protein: CASSLAVAGDTQYF
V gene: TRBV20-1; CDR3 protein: CNASGRDQETQYF
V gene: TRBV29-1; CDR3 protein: CSGLTDLNTEAFF
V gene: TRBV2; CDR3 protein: CASSEAHAGSNQPQHF
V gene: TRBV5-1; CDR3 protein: CASSPGTSMNEQYF
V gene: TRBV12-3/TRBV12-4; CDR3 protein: CASSFRVSRTDAQYF
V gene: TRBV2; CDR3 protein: CASSSTGLPLHF
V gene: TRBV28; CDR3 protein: CATIPGGTAKTNEQFF
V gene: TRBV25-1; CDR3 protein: CASSVGNRYNEQFF
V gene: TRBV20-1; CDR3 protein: CSARDRGLGSTGELFF
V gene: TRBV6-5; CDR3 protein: CASSSPGLGKETQYF
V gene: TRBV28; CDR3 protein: CASSLRQDSPLHF
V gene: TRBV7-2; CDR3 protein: CASSLYLISTGELFF
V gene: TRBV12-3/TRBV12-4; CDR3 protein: CVSNQRGSYNEQFF
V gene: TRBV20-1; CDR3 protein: CSARDLGRDNSPLHF
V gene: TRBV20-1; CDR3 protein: CSASFKDTQYF